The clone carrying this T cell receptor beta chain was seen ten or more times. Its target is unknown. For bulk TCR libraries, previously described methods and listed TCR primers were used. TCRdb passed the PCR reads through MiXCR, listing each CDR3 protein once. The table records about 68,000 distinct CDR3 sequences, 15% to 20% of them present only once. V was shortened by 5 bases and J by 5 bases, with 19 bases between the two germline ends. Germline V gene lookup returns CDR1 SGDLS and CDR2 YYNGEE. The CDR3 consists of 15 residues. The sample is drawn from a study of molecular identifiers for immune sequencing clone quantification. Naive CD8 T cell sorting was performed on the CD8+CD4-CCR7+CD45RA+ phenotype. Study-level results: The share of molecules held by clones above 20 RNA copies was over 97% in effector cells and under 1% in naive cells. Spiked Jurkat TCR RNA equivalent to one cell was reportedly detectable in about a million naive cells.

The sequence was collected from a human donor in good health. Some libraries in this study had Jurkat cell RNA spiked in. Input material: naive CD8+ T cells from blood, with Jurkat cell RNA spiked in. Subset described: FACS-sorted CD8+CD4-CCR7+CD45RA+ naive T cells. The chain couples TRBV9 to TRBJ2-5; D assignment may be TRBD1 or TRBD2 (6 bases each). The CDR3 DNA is TGTGCCAGCAGTTCCGAGTGGGGGGCAGTGGAGACCCAGTACTTC. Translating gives CASSSEWGAVETQYF.